Each of the 25 T cell receptor beta chains below was sequenced from the same sample in a study of blood T cell repertoires in COVID-19. Repertoires were generated with immunoSEQ multiplex PCR, while TCRdb's copy carries only in-frame clones and drops some. Of about 180,000 clones listed, roughly 81% are singletons. Sequences were obtained from peripheral blood. The receptors stem from a woman older than 75 with COVID-19, enrolled during active disease.

Here the CDR3 DNA reads TGTGCCACCAGCAGGGACGGGGGGGCCATAAAAAATGAGCAGTTCTTC. The encoded protein is CATSRDGGAIKNEQFF. The V call is TRBV15, the J call TRBJ2-1; 8 positions agree with TRBD2. CDR3 length equals 16 residues. CDR1 is LNHNV and CDR2 is YYDKDF in the germline V gene (reference sequence). V lost 3 bases and J lost 7; bases outside the gene matches: 11. The whole variable domain, remainder taken from reference TRBV15 and TRBJ2-1, is DAMVIQNPRYQVTQFGKPVTLSCSQTLNHNVMYWYQQKSSQAPKLLFHYYDKDFNNEADTPDNFQSRRPNTSFCFLDIRSPGLGDTAMYLCATSRDGGAIKNEQFFGPGTRLTVL.

CDR3 in DNA: TGTGCCAGTAGTATATCGGGACTGGGCTACAATGAGCAGTTCTTC. This codes for CASSISGLGYNEQFF. This sequence joins TRBV19 and TRBJ2-1; a possible D gene is TRBD2 (6 bases). The CDR3 consists of 15 residues. The germline gives CDR1 LNHDA, CDR2 SQIVND (reference sequence). Trimming removed 2 bases at V and 3 bases at J, with 11 bases between.

The chain carries TRBV2 and TRBJ2-1, with TRBD1 identical over 10 bases. V shed 4 bases and J 10 bases; nucleotides not matched to a gene: 10. The CDR3 is 15 amino acids. Looked up from germline, CDR1 is SNHLY and CDR2 is FYNNEI. The CDR3 bases are TGTGCCAGCAGTGGGACAGGGGGACCCCTGACGGAGCAGTTCTTC. Its translation is CASSGTGGPLTEQFF.

This clone showed up just a few times. Here the CDR3 DNA reads TGTGCCAGCAGTGACCCACCTAGTAACACTGAAGCTTTCTTT. Protein product: CASSDPPSNTEAFF. The chain has TRBV6-4 and TRBJ1-1, with no clear D. With 2 bases removed from V and 2 bases from J, the gap between germline ends came to 9 bases. The CDR3 sequence is 14 residues long. Germline CDR1 is MRHNA and CDR2 is SNTAGT.

The rearrangement links TRBV20-1 to TRBJ1-1; TRBD1 aligns across 7 bases. The length of the CDR3 is 16 residues. Unmatched junction bases numbered 11, after V lost 3 bases and J lost 1 base. Germline V lookup: CDR1 DFQATT, CDR2 SNEGSKA (reference sequence). The CDR3 DNA sequence: TGCAGTGCTAGTTTAGTTACAGGGGTGTGGAACACTGAAGCTTTCTTT. Amino acid sequence: CSASLVTGVWNTEAFF.

The V and J genes are TRBV20-1 and TRBJ1-1; tentative D call: TRBD1 (6 bases). Deletions cut 3 bases from V and 6 bases from J, with 17 bases between. This CDR3 is 14 amino acids long. The germline gives CDR1 DFQATT, CDR2 SNEGSKA (reference sequence). Here the CDR3 DNA reads TGCAGTGCTAGTGGAGGCACAGGGCGGCCTGAAGCTTTCTTT. It encodes CSASGGTGRPEAFF.

This rearrangement joins TRBV7-9 to TRBJ2-7; 13 nucleotides align to TRBD2. The CDR3 loop spans 16 amino acids. J lost 9 bases, V lost 5 bases, and 13 bases had no gene match. In germline, CDR1 is SEHNR, CDR2 FQNEAQ (reference sequence). The CDR3: CASSHPLAGGPGVQYF. DNA for the CDR3: TGTGCCAGCAGCCACCCACTAGCGGGAGGGCCCGGGGTGCAGTACTTC.

The sample holds one count of this clone. The J gene is TRBJ1-1, the V gene TRBV2; D is undetermined. The CDR3 has 13 amino acids. V lost 6 bases and J lost 3, with 11 bases in between. From germline, CDR1 is SNHLY and CDR2 FYNNEI. Written as DNA, the CDR3 is TGTGCCAGCAGCGGTCCCCTGCACACTGAAGCTTTCTTT. Translation gives CASSGPLHTEAFF.

The chain combines TRBV7-2 with TRBJ1-5; unclear D gene. Between the trimmed V and J ends, which lost 7 bases and 2 bases, there was a span of 15 bases. Per the germline V gene, CDR1 is SGHTA and CDR2 is FQGNSA. This CDR3 has 15 residues. CDR3 residues: CASTLTAEGNQPQHF. The CDR3 nucleotides read TGTGCCAGCACCCTTACGGCAGAGGGCAATCAGCCCCAGCATTTT.

J is TRBJ1-2 and V is TRBV6-5, with 7 nucleotides matching TRBD1. The V gene's germline CDR1 is MNHEY and CDR2 SVGAGI. The CDR3 is 13 amino acids. After removal of 6 bases from V and 7 bases from J, the junction contained 8 bases not matched to a gene. CDR3 nucleotide sequence: TGTGCCAGCAGCTCAACGGGACAGTTTGGCTACACCTTC. This encodes CASSSTGQFGYTF.

This rearrangement joins TRBV12-5 to TRBJ1-5; TRBD1 matches 10 bases. V gave up 0 bases and J gave up 6 bases; unmatched junction bases: 5. The CDR3 has 16 amino acids. The germline gives CDR1 LGHNT, CDR2 FRNRAP. As DNA, the CDR3 is TGTGCTAGTGGTTTGGTACTGGGACAGGGGAGTCAGCCCCAGCATTTT. Its translation is CASGLVLGQGSQPQHF.

CDR3 region: CASSLLGQGSNQPQHF. The CDR3 DNA reads TGTGCCAGTAGTCTCCTGGGACAGGGCAGCAATCAGCCCCAGCATTTT. The J gene is TRBJ1-5, the V gene TRBV19; TRBD1 aligns across 9 bases. The V segment lost 5 bases and the J segment 1 base; nucleotides outside the gene matches: 6. The CDR3 covers 16 residues. Germline assignment: CDR1 LNHDA and CDR2 SQIVND (reference sequence).

A single count supports this clone. The J gene is TRBJ1-5, the V gene TRBV27; D call uncertain. This CDR3 spans 13 amino acids. V lost 3 bases and J lost 5, with 8 bases in between. Looked up from germline, CDR1 is MNHEY and CDR2 is SMNVEV (reference sequence). This chain's CDR3 is CASSLYRYQPQHF. The CDR3 nucleotides are TGTGCCAGCAGTTTGTACCGGTATCAGCCCCAGCATTTT.

This clone came up a few times. The chain has TRBV6-2 or TRBV6-3 and TRBJ2-7, with TRBD2 matching 7 bases. This CDR3 contains 14 residues. V gave up 5 bases and J gave up 3 bases; unmatched junction bases: 7. The germline V gene encodes CDR1 MNHEY and CDR2 SVGEGT. The CDR3 bases are TGTGCCAGCAGTACCCGCGCGGGGGACTACGAGCAGTACTTC. As protein: CASSTRAGDYEQYF.

This clone was seen a handful of times. The chain joins TRBV11-3 to TRBJ1-1, with 7 bases that match TRBD1. CDR3 size: 14 residues. From germline, CDR1 is SGHNT and CDR2 YENEEA. The V segment lost 6 bases and the J segment 1 base; nucleotides outside the gene matches: 5. The CDR3 region is CASSHRGGNTEAFF. The DNA for the CDR3 is TGTGCCAGCAGTCACAGGGGAGGGAACACTGAAGCTTTCTTT.

About this clone itself: The junction shows a germline mismatch at one end, possibly a read error. V and J are TRBV18 and TRBJ2-7; TRBD1 agrees at 8 bases. CDR1 and CDR2 from the germline V gene are KGHSH and LQKENI. This CDR3 spans 13 amino acids. CDR3 in amino acids: CVSSLDRADEQYF. The CDR3 nucleotides read TGTGTCAGCTCACTGGACAGGGCAGACGAGCAGTACTTC.

This sequence joins TRBV5-1 and TRBJ2-7, with D perhaps matching TRBD1 (5 bases). Per germline, CDR1 SGHRS and CDR2 YFSETQ. CDR3 length equals 17 residues. Between the trimmed V and J ends, which lost 0 bases and 3 bases, there was a span of 19 bases. CDR3 DNA sequence: TGCGCCAGCAGCTTGGGATTTGGGGCAGGATCGATCTACGAGCAGTACTTC. This encodes CASSLGFGAGSIYEQYF.

This clone has only one observation. V is TRBV29-1 and J is TRBJ2-1, with 7 positions matching TRBD2. CDR1 is SQVTM, CDR2 ANQGSEA, per germline. After removal of 2 bases from V and 8 bases from J, the junction contained 6 bases not matched to a gene. The CDR3 runs to 13 residues. CDR3 DNA sequence: TGCAGCGTTGAATACGGGAGGAGCGATGAGCAGTTCTTC. This gives the protein CSVEYGRSDEQFF.

The genes are TRBV5-1 and TRBJ2-1; D is possibly TRBD2 (5 bases). The CDR3 loop spans 16 amino acids. Germline CDR1 reads SGHRS; CDR2 reads YFSETQ. V lost 4 bases to trimming and J lost 2 bases, with 16 bases between them. The CDR3 bases are TGCGCCAGCAGCCTGCAGAGGGCCGGCCCCTACAATGAGCAGTTCTTC. This translates into CASSLQRAGPYNEQFF.

The chain carries TRBV27 and TRBJ1-4; 7 nucleotides line up with TRBD1. V lost 1 base to trimming and J lost 4 bases; unmatched junction nucleotides: 9. The CDR3 has 17 residues. Germline-derived CDR1 and CDR2 are MNHEY and SMNVEV (reference sequence). The CDR3 DNA is TGTGCCAGCAGTTTATACAGGGGTCGAGCCGATAATGAAAAACTGTTTTTT. Its protein product is CASSLYRGRADNEKLFF.

The rearrangement links TRBV28 to TRBJ1-4; 8 bases match TRBD1. The CDR3 has 16 residues. V dropped 2 bases and J dropped 5; count of bases not matched to a gene: 7. Germline V gene sequence: CDR1 MDHEN, CDR2 SYDVKM. The CDR3 sequence: CASSLARTGFNEKLFF. The CDR3 nucleotides are TGTGCCAGCAGTTTAGCCAGGACAGGGTTCAATGAAAAACTGTTTTTT.

This clone came up once. V usage is TRBV13 and J usage is TRBJ1-2; D uncertain. Trimming removed 5 bases from V and 5 bases from J, with 6 bases in between. Germline CDR1 PRHDT, CDR2 FYEKMQ (reference sequence). This CDR3 contains 11 residues. The CDR3 DNA sequence: TGTGCCAGCAGCCCGGGGTATGGCTACACCTTC. Amino acid sequence: CASSPGYGYTF.

This chain links TRBV13 with TRBJ1-1, with no clear D. V was cut by 2 bases and J by 5 bases, with 6 bases left in between. The CDR3 is 12 amino acids. Germline lookup yields CDR1 PRHDT and CDR2 FYEKMQ (reference sequence). The CDR3 DNA is TGTGCCAGCAGCTTAATGAGGACTGAAGCTTTCTTT. Its protein is CASSLMRTEAFF.

The chain is built from TRBV7-2 and TRBJ2-7, with 10 bases aligning to TRBD2. The ends lost 2 bases at V and 1 base at J; junction bases unmatched: 2. Germline V gene lookup returns CDR1 SGHTA and CDR2 FQGNSA. This CDR3 has 15 residues. For the CDR3, the DNA is TGTGCCAGCAGCTTACTAGCGGGAGCGTCCTACGAGCAGTACTTC. Encoded protein: CASSLLAGASYEQYF.

The CDR3 sequence: CASSQTGGGYEQFF. For the CDR3, the DNA is TGTGCCAGCAGCCAAACGGGCGGGGGCTATGAGCAGTTCTTC. The chain recombines TRBV3-1 (or the pseudogene TRBV3-2) with TRBJ2-1; D possibly corresponds to TRBD2 (7 bases). The CDR3 runs 14 residues. Germline lookup yields CDR1 LGHDT and CDR2 YNNKEL (reference sequence). The ends were cut back, 2 bases at V and 8 bases at J, with 13 bases in the middle.